Following are 19 T cell receptor beta chains from one sample sequenced in a study of human T cells and chemical hapten exposure. Time point here: patch test 1, 2 weeks after DPC sensitization. Sample treatment: therapeutic diphenylcyclopropenone sensitization with weekly scalp DPC. One entry per CDR3 protein, called by TCRdb with MiXCR from the RACE reads. This sample has 50,000 or so distinct CDR3 sequences, with around 9% found just once. The sequencing here drew on whole blood, taken in connection with sensitization to the hapten diphenylcyclopropenone (DPC). Receptors were obtained from a woman between 50 and 59 years old with alopecia areata. Some clones in this sample may be carry-over from other donors' samples.

This clonotype is deemed medium-sized. The CDR3: CASSEIDSGSNNEQFF. The CDR3 bases are TGCGCCAGCAGTGAAATTGATAGCGGGAGCAACAATGAGCAGTTCTTC. The gene calls are TRBV10-1 and TRBJ2-1; 9 positions agree with TRBD2. The CDR3 runs 16 residues. CDR1 WNHNN and CDR2 SYGVQD come from the germline V gene (reference sequence). The junction had 8 bases not matched to a gene; V was cut back by 3 bases and J by 5 bases.

This clonotype was seen at least ten times. The rearrangement uses TRBV30 and TRBJ1-1; TRBD1 matches 8 bases. J lost 1 base, V lost 5 bases, and 6 bases had no gene match. This CDR3 spans 14 amino acids. Germline lookup yields CDR1 GTSNPN and CDR2 SVGIG (reference sequence). CDR3 nucleotides: TGTGCCTGGCAGTCCGGGACAGGGAACACTGAAGCTTTCTTT. Translated: CAWQSGTGNTEAFF. The whole variable domain, remainder taken from reference TRBV30 and TRBJ1-1, is SQTIHQWPATLVQPVGSPLSLECTVEGTSNPNLYWYRQAAGRGLQLLFYSVGIGQISSEVPQNLSASRPQDRQFILSSKKLLLSDSGFYLCAWQSGTGNTEAFFGQGTRLTVV.

The chain uses TRBV7-2 and TRBJ1-4; D is perhaps TRBD1 (6 bases). The CDR3 has 15 residues. Germline CDR1 is SGHTA and CDR2 is FQGNSA. V was clipped by 0 bases and J by 7 bases, with 12 bases between them. The CDR3 is CASSLAGGSGEKLFF. The DNA of the CDR3 is TGTGCCAGCAGCTTAGCGGGGGGCTCTGGTGAAAAACTGTTTTTT.

The sample holds many counts of this clonotype. V gene TRBV19 combines with J gene TRBJ2-7; 11 nucleotides line up with TRBD1. CDR3 length equals 15 residues. Germline V gives CDR1 LNHDA, CDR2 SQIVND (reference sequence). V gave up 5 bases and J gave up 7 bases; unmatched junction bases: 10. This chain's CDR3 is CASSSPGTGGEEQYF. CDR3 nucleotides: TGTGCCAGTAGTTCCCCCGGGACAGGGGGTGAGGAGCAGTACTTC.

The CDR3 DNA reads as TGCAGTGCTAGAGAACTAAGGGCGGGAGAGCAGTTCTTC. Amino acids: CSARELRAGEQFF. The chain uses TRBV20-1 and TRBJ2-1, with TRBD2 as a possible D gene (6 bases). This CDR3 has 13 amino acids. Trimming removed 0 bases at V and 10 bases at J, with 13 bases between. The germline V gene encodes CDR1 DFQATT and CDR2 SNEGSKA (reference sequence).

The chain recombines TRBV28 with TRBJ2-1; TRBD1 matches at 8 bases. The junction had 8 bases not matched to a gene; V was cut back by 6 bases and J by 7 bases. The CDR3 sequence is 14 residues long. CDR1 is MDHEN and CDR2 is SYDVKM in the germline V gene. CDR3 protein: CASSRGQGWNEQFF. CDR3 nucleotide sequence: TGTGCCAGCAGCCGCGGACAGGGATGGAATGAGCAGTTCTTC.

By its share, this clonotype is medium-sized. The chain employs TRBV20-1 and TRBJ2-1; 7 bases are shared with TRBD2. The CDR3 spans 17 residues. V trimming: 0 bases; J trimming: 0 bases; junction bases outside the gene matches: 8. From germline, CDR1 is DFQATT and CDR2 SNEGSKA (reference sequence). This CDR3 reads CSARDEAGLSSYNEQFF. CDR3 bases: TGCAGTGCTAGAGATGAAGCGGGACTAAGCTCCTACAATGAGCAGTTCTTC.

This clonotype has only one observation. The chain recombines TRBV19 with TRBJ2-1, with 11 bases identical to TRBD2. Germline CDR1 is LNHDA and CDR2 is SQIVND (reference sequence). The trim removed 3 bases at V and 8 bases at J, leaving 6 bases unmatched. The CDR3 consists of 15 residues. In DNA, the CDR3 is TGTGCCAGTAGTATGGATAGCGGGGGGGGCGATGAGCAGTTCTTC. Amino acid sequence: CASSMDSGGGDEQFF. The full variable domain, in which reference TRBV19 and TRBJ2-1 provide the parts outside the CDR3, is DGGITQSPKYLFRKEGQNVTLSCEQNLNHDAMYWYRQDPGQGLRLIYYSQIVNDFQKGDIAEGYSVSREKKESFPLTVTSAQKNPTAFYLCASSMDSGGGDEQFFGPGTRLTVL.

The gene calls are TRBV12-3 or TRBV12-4 and TRBJ2-1; 9 bases match TRBD2. Unmatched junction bases numbered 6, after V lost 3 bases and J lost 9 bases. This CDR3 comprises 14 residues. CDR3 sequence: CASSLAGGPPEQFF. The DNA for the CDR3 is TGTGCCAGCAGTTTGGCGGGAGGGCCTCCTGAGCAGTTCTTC.

V and J are TRBV29-1 and TRBJ2-7; 7 nucleotides agree with TRBD1. Per the germline V gene, CDR1 is SQVTM and CDR2 is ANQGSEA. With V trimmed by 6 bases and J by 4 bases, 3 bases remained unmatched. This CDR3 region has 11 residues. The chain's CDR3 is CSVGGTYEQYF. DNA of the CDR3: TGCAGCGTAGGGGGCACGTACGAGCAGTACTTC.

This clonotype was counted once. The rearrangement links TRBV12-3 or TRBV12-4 to TRBJ1-4, with 9 bases matching TRBD1. There are 14 residues in the CDR3. V was pared by 1 base and J by 8 bases, with 2 bases of the junction left unmatched. The CDR3 bases are TGTGCCAGCAGTTTAGACAGGGGGCGAGAAAAACTGTTTTTT. As protein: CASSLDRGREKLFF.

This clonotype was seen ten or more times. The V and J genes are TRBV28 and TRBJ1-6; 10 positions agree with TRBD1. The CDR3 contains 15 residues. The ends lost 4 bases at V and 8 bases at J; junction bases unmatched: 5. Germline CDR1 reads MDHEN; CDR2 reads SYDVKM. The CDR3 reads CASSSGTGADSPLHF. The CDR3 bases are TGTGCCAGCAGTTCCGGGACAGGGGCTGATTCACCCCTCCACTTT.

This clonotype was counted ten times or more. The genes are TRBV7-9 and TRBJ1-5; no clear D gene. Germline V CDR1 and CDR2: SEHNR, FQNEAQ (reference sequence). The V end lost 6 bases, the J end lost 9 bases, and 18 bases lay between the germline ends. This CDR3 contains 14 residues. The CDR3 DNA is TGTGCCAGCAGTTCCCTGGGAACCACGCGGCCCCAGCATTTT. Protein sequence: CASSSLGTTRPQHF.

This clonotype was observed many times. The CDR3 bases are TGTGCCAGCTCAACCCGGGACAGGGGGCTCAATGAGCAGTTCTTC. Its protein product is CASSTRDRGLNEQFF. The rearrangement uses TRBV18 and TRBJ2-1; 12 nucleotides align to TRBD1. The V gene end was trimmed by 5 bases and the J gene end by 6 bases; junction bases not matched to a gene: 5. The CDR3 has 15 amino acids. CDR1 and CDR2 from the germline V gene are KGHSH and LQKENI.

This clonotype was counted ten times or more. This chain uses TRBV20-1 with TRBJ1-1, with D unresolved. The length of the CDR3 is 14 residues. From germline, CDR1 is DFQATT and CDR2 SNEGSKA (reference sequence). In DNA form, the CDR3 reads TGCAGCCCCATTTTGGAGGGCCGGAACACTGAAGCTTTCTTT. As protein: CSPILEGRNTEAFF.

The DNA of the CDR3 is TGTGCCAGCAGCACAAACCGGGAGCTCTATGGCTACACCTTC. Translating it yields CASSTNRELYGYTF. The genes are TRBV28 and TRBJ1-2; unclear D gene. Germline CDR1 reads MDHEN; CDR2 reads SYDVKM. The CDR3 is 14 amino acids. Trimming shortened V by 6 bases and J by 4 bases, and 15 bases separated the two germline ends.

This clonotype was observed at least ten times. The rearrangement joins TRBV28 to TRBJ1-5; D is perhaps TRBD1 (5 bases). The CDR3 is made up of 15 amino acids. Germline V gene data show CDR1 as MDHEN and CDR2 as SYDVKM. Trimming removed 6 bases at V and 3 bases at J, with 15 bases between. The CDR3 coding sequence is TGTGCCAGCAGCGCTGGGGCTTTTGCCAATCAGCCCCAGCATTTT. Translation: CASSAGAFANQPQHF. The full variable domain, its missing parts supplied by reference TRBV28 and TRBJ1-5, is DVKVTQSSRYLVKRTGEKVFLECVQDMDHENMFWYRQDPGLGLRLIYFSYDVKMKEKGDIPEGYSVSREKKERFSLILESASTNQTSMYLCASSAGAFANQPQHFGDGTRLSIL.

This clonotype was observed many times. The chain combines TRBV9 with TRBJ1-3; D is undetermined. Trimming took 0 bases from V and 0 from J, leaving 4 bases between them. The CDR3 runs to 14 residues. Germline V gene sequence: CDR1 SGDLS, CDR2 YYNGEE. The chain's CDR3 is CASSVVSSGNTIYF. For the CDR3, the DNA is TGTGCCAGCAGCGTAGTCAGCTCTGGAAACACCATATATTTT.

This clonotype was detected many times. The chain has TRBV6-1 and TRBJ1-5, with a possible D match to TRBD1 (6 bases). The CDR3 is made up of 15 amino acids. Germline CDR1 and CDR2: MNHNS and SASEGT. Trimming shortened V by 2 bases and J by 7 bases, and 15 bases separated the two germline ends. CDR3 nucleotides: TGTGCCAGCAGTGAACTTTCAGGGGCCAACCAGCCCCAGCATTTT. Protein: CASSELSGANQPQHF.